The clone carrying this T cell receptor beta chain occurred many times. The antigen remains undetermined. The TCRbeta library incorporated unique molecular identifiers. TCRdb re-derived calls from the PCR reads in MiXCR, one entry per CDR3 protein. The data contain 8,000 to 9,500 distinct CDR3 sequences, approximately 15% of them singletons. The record originates from a study of T-cell reconstitution after alpha-beta-depleted transplantation in children. Study-wide findings and caveats: Some patients owed their high day-60 TCRbeta diversity to surviving recipient T cells and thymic progenitors. T-cell counts and diversity were attributed mostly to newly produced T cells one year after transplant. Reports say that about two months after transplant, the alpha-beta T cells came out of several hundred graft clones that had expanded.

This CDR3 spans 12 amino acids. V lost 6 bases and J 3 bases, leaving 9 bases between the germline ends. The material was PBMCs, mostly from graft donor cells, obtained 60 days after TCRalphabeta/CD19-depleted stem cell transplant. The sequence was obtained from a girl less than two years old who had a stem cell transplant for combined immunodeficiency, so the T cells may come from the graft donor. The genes are TRBV12-3 or TRBV12-4 and TRBJ2-7, with no clear D. The CDR3 here is CASSPWRYEQYF. CDR3 sequence (DNA): TGTGCCAGCAGCCCCTGGCGCTACGAGCAGTACTTC.